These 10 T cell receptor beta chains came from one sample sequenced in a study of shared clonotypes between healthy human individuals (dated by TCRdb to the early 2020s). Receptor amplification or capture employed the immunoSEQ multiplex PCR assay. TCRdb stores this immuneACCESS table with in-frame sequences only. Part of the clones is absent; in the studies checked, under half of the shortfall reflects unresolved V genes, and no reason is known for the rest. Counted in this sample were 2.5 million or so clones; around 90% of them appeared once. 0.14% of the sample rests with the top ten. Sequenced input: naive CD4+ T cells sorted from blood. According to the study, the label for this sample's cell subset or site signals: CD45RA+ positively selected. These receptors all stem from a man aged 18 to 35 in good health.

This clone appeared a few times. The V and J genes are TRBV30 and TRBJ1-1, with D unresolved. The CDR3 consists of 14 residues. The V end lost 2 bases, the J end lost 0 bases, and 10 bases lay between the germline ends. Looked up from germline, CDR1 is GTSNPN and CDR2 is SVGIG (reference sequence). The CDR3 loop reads CAWSQHLLNTEAFF. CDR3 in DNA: TGTGCCTGGAGTCAACACCTCTTGAACACTGAAGCTTTCTTT.

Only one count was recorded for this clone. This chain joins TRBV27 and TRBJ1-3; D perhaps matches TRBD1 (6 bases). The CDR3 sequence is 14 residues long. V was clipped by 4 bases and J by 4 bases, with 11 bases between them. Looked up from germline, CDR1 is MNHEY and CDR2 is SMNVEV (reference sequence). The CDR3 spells CASSYGGSGNTIYF. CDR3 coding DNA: TGTGCCAGCAGTTACGGGGGCTCGGGAAACACCATATATTTT.

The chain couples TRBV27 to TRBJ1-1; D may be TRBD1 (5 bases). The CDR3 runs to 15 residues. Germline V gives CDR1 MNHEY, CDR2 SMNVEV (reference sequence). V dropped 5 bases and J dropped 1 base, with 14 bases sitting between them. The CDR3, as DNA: TGTGCCAGCAGTCCAGGGACCGTTCGGAACACTGAAGCTTTCTTT. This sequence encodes CASSPGTVRNTEAFF.

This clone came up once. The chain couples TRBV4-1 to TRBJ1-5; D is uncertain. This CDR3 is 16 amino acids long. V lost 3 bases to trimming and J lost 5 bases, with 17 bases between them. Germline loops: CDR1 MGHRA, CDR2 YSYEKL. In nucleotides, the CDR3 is TGCGCCAGCAGCCATGAGACCTGGGAAGGATATCAGCCCCAGCATTTT. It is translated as CASSHETWEGYQPQHF.

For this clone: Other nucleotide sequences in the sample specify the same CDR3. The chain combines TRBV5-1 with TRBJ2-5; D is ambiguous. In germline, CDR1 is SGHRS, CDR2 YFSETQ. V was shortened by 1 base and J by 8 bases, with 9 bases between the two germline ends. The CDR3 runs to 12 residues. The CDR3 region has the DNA TGCGCCAGCAGCTTGTCTAGTGAAACCCAGTACTTC. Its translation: CASSLSSETQYF.

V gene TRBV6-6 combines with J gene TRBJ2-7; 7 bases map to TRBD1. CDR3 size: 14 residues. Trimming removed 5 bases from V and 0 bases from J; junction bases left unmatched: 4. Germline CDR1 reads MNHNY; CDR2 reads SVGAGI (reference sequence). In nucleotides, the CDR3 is TGTGCCAGCAGTCACAGGGGAACCTCCTACGAGCAGTACTTC. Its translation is CASSHRGTSYEQYF.

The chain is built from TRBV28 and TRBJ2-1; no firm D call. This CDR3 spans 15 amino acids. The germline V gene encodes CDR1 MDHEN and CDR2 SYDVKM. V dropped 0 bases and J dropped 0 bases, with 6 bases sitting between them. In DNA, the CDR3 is TGTGCCAGCAGTTTATGGTGGAGCTCCTACAATGAGCAGTTCTTC. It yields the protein CASSLWWSSYNEQFF.

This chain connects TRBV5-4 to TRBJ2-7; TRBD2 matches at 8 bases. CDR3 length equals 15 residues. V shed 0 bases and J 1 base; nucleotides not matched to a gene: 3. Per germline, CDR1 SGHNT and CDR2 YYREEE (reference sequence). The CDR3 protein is CASSLAGGGSYEQYF. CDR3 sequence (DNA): TGTGCCAGCAGCTTGGCTGGCGGGGGGTCCTACGAGCAGTACTTC.

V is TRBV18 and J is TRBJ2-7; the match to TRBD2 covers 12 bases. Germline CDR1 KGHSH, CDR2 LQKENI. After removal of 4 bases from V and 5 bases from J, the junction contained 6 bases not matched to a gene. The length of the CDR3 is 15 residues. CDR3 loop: CASSQLAGGGNEQYF. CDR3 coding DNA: TGTGCCAGCTCACAACTAGCGGGAGGAGGGAACGAGCAGTACTTC.

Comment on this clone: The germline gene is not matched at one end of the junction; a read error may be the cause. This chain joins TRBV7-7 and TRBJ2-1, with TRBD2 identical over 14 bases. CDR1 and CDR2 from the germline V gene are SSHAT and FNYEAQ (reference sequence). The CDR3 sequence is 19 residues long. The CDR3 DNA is TGTGCTAGCAGCCAGCCCGGGACTAGCGGGAGTTTTCTCTACAATGAGCAGTTCTTC. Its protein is CASSQPGTSGSFLYNEQFF.